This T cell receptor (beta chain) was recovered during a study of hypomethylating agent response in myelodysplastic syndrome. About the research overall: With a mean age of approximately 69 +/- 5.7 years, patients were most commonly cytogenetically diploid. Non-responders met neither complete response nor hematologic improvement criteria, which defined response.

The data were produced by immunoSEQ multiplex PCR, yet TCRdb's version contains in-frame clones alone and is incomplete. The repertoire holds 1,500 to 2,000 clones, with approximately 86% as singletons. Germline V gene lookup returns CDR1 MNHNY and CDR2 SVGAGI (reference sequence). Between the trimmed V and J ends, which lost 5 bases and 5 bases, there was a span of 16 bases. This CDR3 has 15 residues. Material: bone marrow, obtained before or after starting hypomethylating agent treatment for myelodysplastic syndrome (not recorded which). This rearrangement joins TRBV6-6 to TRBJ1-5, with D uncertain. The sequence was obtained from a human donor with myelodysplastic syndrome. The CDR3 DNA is TGTGCCAGCAGTGCGACATCGGCCACGGATCAGCCCCAGCATTTT. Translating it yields CASSATSATDQPQHF.